A single sample gave rise to the 30 T cell receptor beta chains below, sequenced in a study of graft-versus-host responses after intestinal transplantation. Their cognate antigens are unknown. Profiling relied on immunoSEQ multiplex PCR, and the TCRdb table lists in-frame clones only, not all of them. The table shows about 92,000 clones, with approximately 90% occurring only once. Sequenced material: unstimulated CD8+ T cells sorted from spleen or lymph node cells, taken before intestinal transplant. These receptors were collected from a human donor who received an intestinal transplant.

This clone occurred once. The V gene is TRBV30, the J gene TRBJ1-6, with 7 bases fitting TRBD1. Germline CDR1 reads GTSNPN; CDR2 reads SVGIG (reference sequence). The CDR3 has 15 residues. Trimming cost V 3 bases and J 0 bases; bases outside gene matches: 2. The CDR3 spells CAWRGDSSYNSPLHF. CDR3 nucleotide sequence: TGTGCCTGGAGGGGGGACAGCTCCTATAATTCACCCCTCCACTTT.

The genes are TRBV27 and TRBJ2-1, with a weak D call TRBD2 (6 bases). The CDR3 loop spans 14 amino acids. Between the trimmed V and J ends, which lost 5 bases and 0 bases, there was a span of 8 bases. The V gene's germline CDR1 is MNHEY and CDR2 SMNVEV (reference sequence). CDR3 nucleotides: TGTGCCAGCAGTGGGACTCTCTCCTACAATGAGCAGTTCTTC. This codes for CASSGTLSYNEQFF.

The chain couples TRBV4-1 to TRBJ1-6; D is possibly TRBD1 (5 bases). The V and J ends lost 0 bases and 0 bases respectively, with 12 bases between them. Germline CDR1 reads MGHRA; CDR2 reads YSYEKL. CDR3 length equals 18 residues. In DNA, the CDR3 is TGCGCCAGCAGCCAAGATGAGTGGGGGAGCTCCTATAATTCACCCCTCCACTTT. Amino acids: CASSQDEWGSSYNSPLHF.

V is TRBV19 and J is TRBJ1-2; the match to TRBD1 covers 7 bases. With 2 bases clipped from V and 2 bases from J, the junction kept 8 bases outside the gene matches. The CDR3 length is 16 residues. In germline, CDR1 is LNHDA, CDR2 SQIVND (reference sequence). The chain's CDR3 is CASSIWTGLRNYGYTF. CDR3 nucleotide sequence: TGTGCCAGTAGTATATGGACAGGACTGCGAAACTATGGCTACACCTTC. The full variable domain, rest sourced from reference TRBV19 and TRBJ1-2, is DGGITQSPKYLFRKEGQNVTLSCEQNLNHDAMYWYRQDPGQGLRLIYYSQIVNDFQKGDIAEGYSVSREKKESFPLTVTSAQKNPTAFYLCASSIWTGLRNYGYTFGSGTRLTVV.

V gene TRBV5-5 combines with J gene TRBJ1-2; D gene unclear. The CDR3 contains 16 residues. Trimming took off 2 bases at V and 1 base at J, with 15 bases between the two ends. Per the germline V gene, CDR1 is SGHKS and CDR2 is YYEKEE (reference sequence). CDR3 sequence reads: CASSLPPLRVNYGYTF. CDR3 DNA: TGTGCCAGCAGCTTACCACCCCTGAGGGTTAACTATGGCTACACCTTC.

This chain uses TRBV19 with TRBJ2-7; 8 nucleotides align to TRBD2. Losses at the gene ends were 4 bases for V and 2 bases for J; bases not matched to a gene: 10. This CDR3 contains 16 residues. The germline V gene has CDR1 LNHDA and CDR2 SQIVND (reference sequence). The CDR3 loop is CASSTPLAGPPYEQYF. CDR3 DNA: TGTGCCAGTAGTACCCCTCTAGCGGGTCCGCCCTACGAGCAGTACTTC. Together with reference TRBV19 and TRBJ2-7, the CDR3 gives the full variable domain: DGGITQSPKYLFRKEGQNVTLSCEQNLNHDAMYWYRQDPGQGLRLIYYSQIVNDFQKGDIAEGYSVSREKKESFPLTVTSAQKNPTAFYLCASSTPLAGPPYEQYFGPGTRLTVT.

The CDR3 region is CASSPLITGQGSPDTQYF. The CDR3 DNA reads as TGCGCCAGCAGCCCACTAATTACGGGACAAGGCAGTCCAGATACGCAGTATTTT. The rearrangement joins TRBV4-1 to TRBJ2-3; weak D call: TRBD1 (6 bases). The V and J ends lost 4 bases and 4 bases respectively, with 24 bases between them. The CDR3 is 18 amino acids. Germline CDR1 and CDR2: MGHRA and YSYEKL.

The chain joins TRBV29-1 to TRBJ2-3; 14 bases are a match to TRBD2. Germline lookup yields CDR1 SQVTM and CDR2 ANQGSEA. V was pared by 7 bases and J by 1 base, with 4 bases of the junction left unmatched. The CDR3 spans 15 residues. The CDR3 DNA reads as TGCAGCGCTGGGACTAGCGGGGGAGGCACAGATACGCAGTATTTT. Its translation is CSAGTSGGGTDTQYF.

The chain joins TRBV30 to TRBJ2-5, with 7 bases that match TRBD2. Germline V gene sequence: CDR1 GTSNPN, CDR2 SVGIG (reference sequence). The CDR3 runs 14 residues. The V gene end was trimmed by 5 bases and the J gene end by 3 bases; junction bases not matched to a gene: 9. The CDR3 loop is CAWGRALGEETQYF. The CDR3 nucleotides read TGTGCCTGGGGGAGGGCCCTGGGGGAAGAGACCCAGTACTTC. The whole variable domain, remainder taken from reference TRBV30 and TRBJ2-5, is SQTIHQWPATLVQPVGSPLSLECTVEGTSNPNLYWYRQAAGRGLQLLFYSVGIGQISSEVPQNLSASRPQDRQFILSSKKLLLSDSGFYLCAWGRALGEETQYFGPGTRLLVL.

The V and J genes are TRBV2 and TRBJ1-1; D not certain. V dropped 8 bases and J dropped 9 bases, with 10 bases sitting between them. This CDR3 contains 10 residues. CDR1 and CDR2 (germline): SNHLY, FYNNEI. The CDR3 protein is CASAWSKAFF. Here the CDR3 DNA reads TGTGCCAGCGCCTGGTCAAAAGCTTTCTTT.

This chain joins TRBV6-1 and TRBJ2-7; 10 bases are a match to TRBD2. Per germline, CDR1 MNHNS and CDR2 SASEGT. The CDR3 runs to 15 residues. J lost 2 bases, V lost 6 bases, and 7 bases had no gene match. The DNA for the CDR3 is TGTGCCAGCAGCGAAACAGCGGGAGGGACCTACGAGCAGTACTTC. Translating gives CASSETAGGTYEQYF.

This sequence joins TRBV29-1 and TRBJ1-1; possibly TRBD1 for D (5 bases). CDR1 is SQVTM, CDR2 ANQGSEA, per germline. The CDR3 totals 14 residues. Trimming removed 2 bases from V and 1 base from J, with 11 bases in between. The CDR3 is CSVERDEGNTEAFF. In DNA form, the CDR3 reads TGCAGCGTTGAAAGGGACGAAGGGAACACTGAAGCTTTCTTT.

This rearrangement joins TRBV4-1 to TRBJ2-6; D is perhaps TRBD1 or TRBD2 (6 bases each). The CDR3 has 18 amino acids. Germline assignment: CDR1 MGHRA and CDR2 YSYEKL. Trimming shortened V by 0 bases and J by 5 bases, and 17 bases separated the two germline ends. The CDR3 region has the DNA TGCGCCAGCAGCCAAGAAGTGGGGGCGGGGTCTAGGGCCAACGTCCTGACTTTC. This codes for CASSQEVGAGSRANVLTF.

CDR3 in DNA: TGCAGCGTTGGCCTAGCGGGCCTCTACGAGCAGTACTTC. Its translation is CSVGLAGLYEQYF. This chain connects TRBV29-1 to TRBJ2-7, with 8 bases that match TRBD2. The V gene end was trimmed by 4 bases and the J gene end by 3 bases; junction bases not matched to a gene: 5. Looked up from germline, CDR1 is SQVTM and CDR2 is ANQGSEA. The CDR3 runs to 13 residues.

The gene calls are TRBV4-1 and TRBJ1-2; D call uncertain. Germline values: CDR1 MGHRA, CDR2 YSYEKL. Trimming shortened V by 5 bases and J by 0 bases, and 10 bases separated the two germline ends. The CDR3 extends over 14 amino acids. The CDR3 loop is CASSLPHPNYGYTF. The CDR3 DNA is TGCGCCAGCAGCTTACCCCACCCTAACTATGGCTACACCTTC.

This clone appeared a few times. The chain joins TRBV5-6 to TRBJ1-5; weak D call: TRBD1 (5 bases). Germline loops: CDR1 SGHDT, CDR2 YYEEEE. The V end was cut by 1 base, the J end by 0 bases, with 5 bases between. CDR3 length equals 14 residues. The CDR3 reads CASSLRGSNQPQHF. DNA of the CDR3: TGTGCCAGCAGCTTGAGGGGTAGCAATCAGCCCCAGCATTTT. The whole variable domain, remainder taken from reference TRBV5-6 and TRBJ1-5, is DAGVTQSPTHLIKTRGQQVTLRCSPKSGHDTVSWYQQALGQGPQFIFQYYEEEERQRGNFPDRFSGHQFPNYSSELNVNALLLGDSALYLCASSLRGSNQPQHFGDGTRLSIL.

The chain links TRBV5-1 to TRBJ2-4; 13 positions match TRBD2. The CDR3 covers 18 residues. V shed 2 bases and J 0 bases; nucleotides not matched to a gene: 5. CDR1 is SGHRS, CDR2 YFSETQ, per germline. Here the CDR3 DNA reads TGCGCCAGCAGCTTAGGACTAGCGGGAGTTCAAGCCAAAAACATTCAGTACTTC. This translates into CASSLGLAGVQAKNIQYF.

This clone has a single count. V gene TRBV5-6 combines with J gene TRBJ1-4, with 7 bases fitting TRBD1. Germline assignment: CDR1 SGHDT and CDR2 YYEEEE. Losses at the gene ends were 4 bases for V and 15 bases for J; bases not matched to a gene: 30. The CDR3 has 19 residues. Written as DNA, the CDR3 is TGTGCCAGCAGCAACGGTCCGCGGATGACCCGGGACAGACTGAAAGTGGTGTTTTTT. Translating gives CASSNGPRMTRDRLKVVFF. Together with reference TRBV5-6 and TRBJ1-4, the CDR3 gives the full variable domain: DAGVTQSPTHLIKTRGQQVTLRCSPKSGHDTVSWYQQALGQGPQFIFQYYEEEERQRGNFPDRFSGHQFPNYSSELNVNALLLGDSALYLCASSNGPRMTRDRLKVVFFGSGTQLSVL.

This clone occurred once. The V call is TRBV5-6, the J call TRBJ2-3, with unresolved D. V lost 4 bases, J lost 2 bases, and 2 bases lay in between. Looked up from germline, CDR1 is SGHDT and CDR2 is YYEEEE. CDR3 length: 11 amino acids. CDR3 amino acids: CASSITDTQYF. Here the CDR3 DNA reads TGTGCCAGCAGCATCACAGATACGCAGTATTTT.

The rearrangement joins TRBV6-5 to TRBJ1-6, with unresolved D. V lost 6 bases and J 7 bases, leaving 7 bases between the germline ends. CDR1 and CDR2 (germline): MNHEY, SVGAGI. The length of the CDR3 is 12 residues. CDR3 coding DNA: TGTGCCAGCAGCCCCCAAAATTCACCCCTCCACTTT. As protein: CASSPQNSPLHF.

CDR3 in DNA: TGTGCCAGCGCAGGGGAGAGATCTACCGGGGAGCTGTTTTTT. It encodes CASAGERSTGELFF. This chain joins TRBV2 and TRBJ2-2; D may be TRBD1 (6 bases). Germline CDR1 is SNHLY and CDR2 is FYNNEI. V dropped 8 bases and J dropped 5 bases, with 15 bases sitting between them. The CDR3 has 14 residues.

The chain couples TRBV10-2 to TRBJ2-2; D call uncertain. Germline CDR1 reads WSHSY; CDR2 reads SAAADI. V lost 3 bases and J lost 5, with 13 bases in between. The CDR3 extends over 15 amino acids. The CDR3 is CASSDHHYRTGELFF. The CDR3 nucleotides are TGCGCCAGCAGTGACCACCATTACAGAACCGGGGAGCTGTTTTTT.

A note on this clone: The junction does not match germline at one end; this may be a read error. This sample includes further DNA sequences coding for the same CDR3. V and J are TRBV6-1 and TRBJ2-7, with 7 bases matching TRBD2. This CDR3 contains 15 residues. The V gene's germline CDR1 is MNHNS and CDR2 SASEGT. The CDR3 sequence: CASRPLADHTYEQYF. The CDR3 DNA reads as TGTGCCAGCAGGCCCCTAGCGGACCACACCTATGAGCAGTACTTC.

The CDR3 sequence is CASSLQTGGSGANVLTF. The CDR3 DNA reads TGTGCCAGCAGCTTACAAACAGGGGGCTCTGGGGCCAACGTCCTGACTTTC. The chain has TRBV11-2 and TRBJ2-6; 8 bases are shared with TRBD1. Germline loops: CDR1 SGHAT, CDR2 FQNNGV. The J segment lost 0 bases and the V segment lost 2 bases, leaving 3 bases of the junction unmatched. The CDR3 is 17 residues long.

The CDR3 region is CASSSGGGGLEKLFF. Here the CDR3 DNA reads TGTGCCAGCAGCAGTGGGGGAGGGGGCCTGGAAAAACTGTTTTTT. The V call is TRBV9, the J call TRBJ1-4, with 7 bases lining up with TRBD1. With 4 bases clipped from V and 8 bases from J, the junction kept 11 bases outside the gene matches. This CDR3 is 15 amino acids long. The germline V gene encodes CDR1 SGDLS and CDR2 YYNGEE.

V is TRBV28 and J is TRBJ1-5; D is unresolved. This CDR3 contains 14 residues. Germline-derived CDR1 and CDR2 are MDHEN and SYDVKM. V was clipped by 7 bases and J by 2 bases, with 12 bases between them. CDR3 amino acids: CASTCFPGNQPQHF. CDR3 nucleotides: TGTGCCAGCACGTGCTTCCCGGGCAATCAGCCCCAGCATTTT.

V and J are TRBV7-2 and TRBJ2-7; D is tentatively TRBD1 or TRBD2 (5 bases each). CDR1 SGHTA and CDR2 FQGNSA come from the germline V gene. Trimming removed 2 bases from V and 5 bases from J, with 13 bases in between. The CDR3 has 14 amino acids. The CDR3 DNA reads as TGTGCCAGCAGCTTACCCGGGACCCCCGACGAGCAGTACTTC. Its translation: CASSLPGTPDEQYF. Full variable domain (missing parts from reference TRBV7-2 and TRBJ2-7): GAGVSQSPSNKVTEKGKDVELRCDPISGHTALYWYRQSLGQGLEFLIYFQGNSAPDKSGLPSDRFSAERTGGSVSTLTIQRTQQEDSAVYLCASSLPGTPDEQYFGPGTRLTVT.

The table lists this clone with a few counts. J is TRBJ1-1 and V is TRBV4-1, with unresolved D. Germline values: CDR1 MGHRA, CDR2 YSYEKL. CDR3 length equals 13 residues. Trimming left V 1 base short and J 6 bases short, with 9 bases between. The CDR3 DNA reads as TGCGCCAGCAGCCAAGTCTGGAAATCTGAAGCTTTCTTT. Amino acids: CASSQVWKSEAFF.

This chain joins TRBV2 and TRBJ1-6, with a tentative D call TRBD1 (6 bases). The CDR3 loop spans 12 amino acids. Looked up from germline, CDR1 is SNHLY and CDR2 is FYNNEI. V was cut by 8 bases and J by 8 bases, with 10 bases left in between. CDR3 loop: CASEQGDSPLHF. Written as DNA, the CDR3 is TGTGCCAGCGAACAGGGAGATTCACCCCTCCACTTT.

Note on this clone: At one end the junction does not follow the germline gene, possibly because of a read error. V is TRBV6-5 and J is TRBJ2-1, with 7 bases that match TRBD1. The CDR3 runs 12 residues. Looked up from germline, CDR1 is MNHEY and CDR2 is SVGAGI. CDR3 sequence: CASSSGGNEQFF. CDR3 nucleotide sequence: TGTGCCAGTAGTTCAGGGGGCAATGAGCAGTTCTTC.